This T cell receptor beta chain emerged from a study of T cells after yellow fever vaccination (dated by TCRdb to the late 2010s). Turning to the overall study: The SMART-Seq v4 Ultra Low Input RNA kit was used to prepare libraries from fractions with low cell numbers. Bulk TCR alpha and beta repertoires were sequenced longitudinally to track T-cell clones before and after primary and booster YFV17D yellow fever vaccination. Two healthy male donors made up the cohort, one aged 18 to 29 years and the other aged 30 to 40 years. Bulk PBMC replicates and cell subsets were isolated from blood drawn at multiple timepoints before and after both primary and secondary immunization.

This clonotype was observed a handful of times. The clone's antigen remains unknown. No qualities accompany the bases; no much larger clone lies one base away. TCR cDNA was synthesized by 5'RACE template switching, through which a universal primer site and unique molecular identifiers were introduced. cDNA synthesis was primed from both the TCR alpha and TCR beta constant segments. Two PCR steps were used to amplify libraries, with sample barcodes and sequencing adapters being added in the second step. Sequencing of libraries was done on Illumina HiSeq 2500 (2x100 bp) or NovaSeq (2x150 bp). Per the original workflow: MIGEC was used to demultiplex reads and collapse the reads into UMI consensus sequences, and MiXCR was used for V(D)J alignment. Vaccine-responding clonotypes were defined with edgeR using replicate PBMC samples, requiring FDR below 0.01 and a log2 fold change above 5 up to day 15. Each bulk clonotype received a CD4 or CD8 identity based on whether the sequenced CD4 or CD8 repertoire contained that clonotype at higher abundance. Through fastp at Q25 and MiXCR, TCRdb rebuilt clones from the public reads, retaining in-frame beta chains. Rows with one shared CDR3 protein collapse into an entry with the most common genes and DNA. The V and J calls were determined by TCRdb, not by the authors. In this sample the table shows about 550,000 distinct CDR3 sequences, over 15% of which occur a single time. The ten largest clones represent roughly an eighth of the sample.

Inclusive of the bounding cysteine and phenylalanine, the CDR3 is 15 residues long. Here the CDR3 DNA is all that survives: 45 bases in frame from base 1. Relative to germline, V is missing 1 base and J is missing 8 bases, with 7 bases of the junction outside any gene match. According to the germline V gene, CDR1 reads SGHDT and CDR2 reads YYEEEE. What the treatment or condition label conveys for this sample: live attenuated yellow fever vaccine strain. Two biological replicates of bulk PBMCs were collected at each blood-draw timepoint. A standard Ficoll-Paque protocol was used to isolate PBMCs from peripheral blood. RNA was extracted with TriZol from bulk PBMCs, CD4 and CD8 fractions, and dextramer-positive and dextramer-negative fractions. Summary of the overall study and its limitations: Most clones expanded after primary vaccination (96% of CD4 and around nine tenths of CD8) were re-detected after the booster, suggesting that broad memory maintenance occurred. A small share of clonotypes occurred in both CD4 and CD8 compartments, likely arising from convergent recombination. The secondary T-cell response was weaker than the primary response but faster, peaking on day 5 instead of day 15. Only a couple of donors were included in the study, so the extent to which the findings can be generalized is limited. Computational filtering was required because FACS-sorted repertoires could contain abundant contaminating clonotypes from the bulk population.

The TCR sequence derives from a young man who received the YFV17D yellow fever vaccine. This specimen was PBMCs, taken 15 days after the yellow fever booster vaccination. The chain links TRBV5-6 with TRBJ2-4, with 9 middle bases fitting TRBD1. The sequence in DNA is TGTGCCAGCAGCTTGCCGGACAGGGGTGCGGACATTCAGTACTTC. The encoded protein is CASSLPDRGADIQYF.